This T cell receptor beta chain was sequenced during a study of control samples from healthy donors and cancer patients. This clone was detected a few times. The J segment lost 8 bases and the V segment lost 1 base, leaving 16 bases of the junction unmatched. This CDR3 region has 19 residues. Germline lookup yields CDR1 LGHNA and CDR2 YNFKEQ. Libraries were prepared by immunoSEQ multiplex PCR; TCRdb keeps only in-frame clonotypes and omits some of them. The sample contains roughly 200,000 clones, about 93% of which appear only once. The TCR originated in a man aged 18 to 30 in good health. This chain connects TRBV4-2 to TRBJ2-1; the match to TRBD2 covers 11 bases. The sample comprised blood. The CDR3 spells CASSQAPSGGTTLVYEQFF. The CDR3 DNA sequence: TGTGCCAGCAGCCAAGCACCTAGCGGGGGGACTACGCTCGTCTATGAGCAGTTCTTC.